These T cell receptor beta chains were read from a single sample in a study of identical twins' blood T cells. TCRdb processed the 5' RACE reads anew with MiXCR; each CDR3 protein has one entry. The sample consists of hundreds of thousands of distinct CDR3 sequences, 25% to 35% of them appearing once. Specimen: PBMCs. Receptors originate from a woman aged 18-49 years in good health. CDR3s include the opening cysteine and the closing phenylalanine or tryptophan. The D gene is left open where the match is weak. The size field is filled for only some rows; it gives once, few, many or a size class.

V gene	D gene	J gene	clone size	CDR3 DNA	CDR3 protein
TRBV11-2	.	TRBJ1-1	.	TGTGCCAGCAGCTTAATCGGGCTAACTTTCTTT	CASSLIGLTFF
TRBV20-1	TRBD1	TRBJ1-1	many	TGCAGTGCTAGAGACAGGGGGACCTTTAGGACTGAAGCTTTCTTT	CSARDRGTFRTEAFF
TRBV25-1	.	TRBJ2-6	.	TGTGCCAGCCTTGCGGTCCCTGGGGCCAACGTCCTGACTTTC	CASLAVPGANVLTF
TRBV7-2	TRBD2	TRBJ2-4	.	TGTGCCAGCAGCTTAGGAGGCGGGAGCGGGGCCAAAAGCATTCAGTACTTC	CASSLGGGSGAKSIQYF
TRBV2	.	TRBJ1-2	few	TGTGCCAGCAATCCGAACTATGGCTACACCTTC	CASNPNYGYTF
TRBV7-2	.	TRBJ2-1	.	TGTGCCAGCAGCTTTTTCCATGAGCAGTTCTTC	CASSFFHEQFF
TRBV20-1	.	TRBJ1-1	.	TGCAGTGCTAGAGAGCCCACTGAAGCTTTCTTT	CSAREPTEAFF
TRBV9	.	TRBJ2-5	few	TGTGCCAGCAGCGTAGCTAACGGGGGAGAGACCCAGTACTTC	CASSVANGGETQYF
TRBV29-1	TRBD1	TRBJ2-7	.	TGCGGCGTAGCCGGGACAGGGTTCTCCTACGAGCAGTACTTC	CGVAGTGFSYEQYF
TRBV12-3/TRBV12-4	.	TRBJ1-5	few	TGTGCCAGCAGTTTGAGATATAGCAATCGGCCCCAGCATTTT	CASSLRYSNRPQHF
TRBV20-1	TRBD1	TRBJ1-1	.	TGCAGTGCTAGTTTCGCGCACAGGGGAGGCACTGAAGCTTTCTTT	CSASFAHRGGTEAFF
TRBV29-1	.	TRBJ1-1	.	TGCAGCGTTGATGGGTCGGGGACTGAAGCTTTCTTT	CSVDGSGTEAFF
TRBV9	.	TRBJ1-1	once	TGTGCCTGCAGCGTAGGTGGGGTTGGCACTGAAGCTTTCTTT	CACSVGGVGTEAFF
TRBV20-1	TRBD1	TRBJ2-2	few	TGCAGTGCTACGGACAGGGGCCAGGGCACCGGGGAGCTGTTTTTT	CSATDRGQGTGELFF
TRBV20-1	.	TRBJ2-7	.	TGCAGTGCTAGAAGTCTTACCGAGAGTTTGGAGCAGTACTTC	CSARSLTESLEQYF
TRBV3-1	.	TRBJ1-2	many	TGTGCCAGCAGCGGGGATGGGACTGGCTATGGCTACACCTTC	CASSGDGTGYGYTF
TRBV12-3/TRBV12-4	.	TRBJ1-1	.	TGTGCCAGCACCGTCGGTAGGCATGAAGCTTTCTTT	CASTVGRHEAFF
TRBV7-8	.	TRBJ1-5	few	TGTGCCAGCAGCTTAGAGGACAGACTCTATAGCAATCAGCCCCAGCATTTT	CASSLEDRLYSNQPQHF
TRBV7-9	TRBD1	TRBJ1-1	many	TGTGCCAGCAGCCCGAGACAGGGAGGCACTGAAGCTTTCTTT	CASSPRQGGTEAFF
TRBV14	.	TRBJ1-1	few	TGTGCCAGCAGCCCTGGCGGGCTCTCGACGAACACTGAAGCTTTCTTT	CASSPGGLSTNTEAFF
TRBV20-1	.	TRBJ1-1	.	TGCAGTGCCCGGGTGAGAAGGGAGTTAACTACTGAAGCTTTCTTT	CSARVRRELTTEAFF
TRBV20-1	TRBD1	TRBJ1-5	many	TGCAGTGCGAGGGGACAGGGCAATCAGCCCCAGCATTTT	CSARGQGNQPQHF
TRBV20-1	TRBD2	TRBJ2-1	.	TGCAGTGCTAGACTTAGCGGGCATTCTTACAATGAGCAGTTCTTC	CSARLSGHSYNEQFF
TRBV5-6	.	TRBJ1-3	few	TGTGCCAGCAGCTTGGGAAGGGCGCTCAGCACCATATATTTT	CASSLGRALSTIYF
TRBV29-1	.	TRBJ1-2	.	TGCAGCGTTGACGGACATGCTGGCTACACCTTC	CSVDGHAGYTF
TRBV5-1	.	TRBJ1-1	once	TGCGCCAGCAGCTTGGGGGCGGACGCTGAAGCTTTCTTT	CASSLGADAEAFF
TRBV20-1	TRBD2	TRBJ2-3	.	TGCAGTGCTAGAGACGAGCGGGAGAACACAGATACGCAGTATTTT	CSARDERENTDTQYF
TRBV29-1	TRBD1	TRBJ1-2	.	TGCAGCGGTAGGATAGGGGGCAAGCTGGATGGCTACACCTTC	CSGRIGGKLDGYTF
TRBV9	.	TRBJ1-1	.	TGTGCCAGCAGCGCCCGAGATGCAGGGACTGAAGCTTTCTTT	CASSARDAGTEAFF
TRBV12-3/TRBV12-4	.	TRBJ2-1	.	TGTGCCAGCAGCCCTCGACAGAGCTCCTACAATGAGCAGTTCTTC	CASSPRQSSYNEQFF